This passage covers 28 T cell receptor beta chains from one sample sequenced in a study of blood T cell repertoires in COVID-19. Data came from immunoSEQ multiplex PCR; TCRdb stores just in-frame clones and leaves some out. The sample has approximately 200,000 clones; around 90% are singletons. Source material: PBMCs or T cells enriched from blood (not recorded which). The source is a man younger than 45 in a cohort exposed to, infected with or recovered from COVID-19 (not recorded which).

The genes are TRBV27 and TRBJ2-6, with D perhaps matching TRBD1 (5 bases). The CDR3 extends over 17 amino acids. Germline CDR1 is MNHEY and CDR2 is SMNVEV (reference sequence). V was trimmed by 5 bases and J by 4 bases, leaving 18 bases between them. The CDR3 nucleotides are TGTGCCAGCAGTCCCCTTTCAGCAGGGCTAGGGGCCAACGTCCTGACTTTC. Protein product: CASSPLSAGLGANVLTF.

CDR3 DNA: TGTGCCAGCAGTCTGAGAACCGGGACAGCCGCCGGCTACACCTTC. The encoded protein is CASSLRTGTAAGYTF. The chain uses TRBV28 and TRBJ1-2, with 7 bases matching TRBD1. V shed 5 bases and J 8 bases; nucleotides not matched to a gene: 14. The CDR3 consists of 15 residues. The V gene's germline CDR1 is MDHEN and CDR2 SYDVKM.

This sequence joins TRBV27 and TRBJ1-6; D perhaps matches TRBD1 (6 bases). Trimming stripped 5 bases from V and 11 bases from J, with 19 bases between. The length of the CDR3 is 15 residues. CDR1 MNHEY and CDR2 SMNVEV come from the germline V gene (reference sequence). This CDR3 reads CASSPPGGRIPPLHF. CDR3 in DNA: TGTGCCAGCAGTCCCCCCGGGGGGCGCATCCCACCCCTCCACTTT.

This chain joins TRBV6-1 and TRBJ1-1; D uncertain. The CDR3 sequence is 15 residues long. Per the germline V gene, CDR1 is MNHNS and CDR2 is SASEGT. V shed 2 bases and J shed 5 bases, with 15 bases lying between them. CDR3 loop: CASSERRDEGTEAFF. The DNA for the CDR3 is TGTGCCAGCAGTGAACGAAGGGATGAGGGTACTGAAGCTTTCTTT.

The chain recombines TRBV6-2 or TRBV6-3 with TRBJ2-7; D possibly corresponds to TRBD1 (6 bases). Trimming left V 1 base short and J 4 bases short, with 17 bases between. This CDR3 region has 16 residues. CDR1 MNHEY and CDR2 SVGEGT come from the germline V gene. For the CDR3, the DNA is TGTGCCAGCAGTTACTATCTGCAGGGGCCAGCTTACGAGCAGTACTTC. It yields the protein CASSYYLQGPAYEQYF.

The chain is built from TRBV7-9 and TRBJ1-5; TRBD1 matches at 8 bases. The length of the CDR3 is 18 residues. From germline, CDR1 is SEHNR and CDR2 FQNEAQ (reference sequence). J was trimmed by 4 bases and V by 5 bases; bases with no gene match: 16. The CDR3 sequence is CASSGEDRGSRPNQPQHF. CDR3 DNA: TGTGCCAGCAGCGGAGAAGACAGGGGTTCCCGTCCGAATCAGCCCCAGCATTTT.

V usage is TRBV7-3 and J usage is TRBJ2-1; D unclear. The V end was cut by 5 bases, the J end by 0 bases, with 11 bases between. CDR1 and CDR2 (germline): SGHTA, FQGTGA. This CDR3 has 15 amino acids. CDR3 sequence: CASSPVAVSYNEQFF. The CDR3 DNA sequence: TGTGCCAGCAGCCCTGTAGCTGTCTCCTACAATGAGCAGTTCTTC.

The chain combines TRBV6-5 with TRBJ2-7; 7 bases align to TRBD2. The V segment lost 2 bases and the J segment 5 bases; nucleotides outside the gene matches: 6. Per germline, CDR1 MNHEY and CDR2 SVGAGI. The CDR3 is 14 residues long. CDR3 in amino acids: CASSYGGSTNEQYF. In DNA, the CDR3 is TGTGCCAGCAGTTACGGCGGGAGCACAAACGAGCAGTACTTC.

The rearrangement links TRBV5-5 to TRBJ1-1, with a possible D match to TRBD1 (6 bases). This CDR3 has 14 amino acids. The germline V gene has CDR1 SGHKS and CDR2 YYEKEE (reference sequence). Trimming pared 1 base from V and 5 bases from J, leaving 12 bases between. CDR3 sequence: CASSLSPGETEAFF. In DNA form, the CDR3 reads TGTGCCAGCAGCTTGTCCCCAGGGGAAACTGAAGCTTTCTTT.

This clone was seen a few times. V gene TRBV21-1 combines with J gene TRBJ2-7; the D call TRBD2 from the table was never checked on the DNA. TRBV21-1 is a listed pseudogene. This CDR3 is built from 13 residues. The CDR3: CASSNSRVYEQYF. The CDR3 DNA reads as TGTGCCAGCAGCAATAGCCGGGTCTACGAGCAGTACTTC.

This chain joins TRBV2 and TRBJ2-3; D possibly corresponds to TRBD1 (6 bases). The CDR3 has 14 amino acids. Germline CDR1 is SNHLY and CDR2 is FYNNEI. V dropped 2 bases and J dropped 2 bases, with 8 bases sitting between them. The CDR3 nucleotides are TGTGCCAGCAGTGAACAGGGGCCCACAGATACGCAGTATTTT. Protein product: CASSEQGPTDTQYF. Drawing the rest from reference TRBV2 and TRBJ2-3, the complete variable domain is EPEVTQTPSHQVTQMGQEVILRCVPISNHLYFYWYRQILGQKVEFLVSFYNNEISEKSEIFDDQFSVERPDGSNFTLKIRSTKLEDSAMYFCASSEQGPTDTQYFGPGTRLTVL.

The chain employs TRBV7-8 and TRBJ1-6; no definite D call. This CDR3 has 17 amino acids. Trimming removed 1 base at V and 6 bases at J, with 16 bases between. Germline CDR1 SGHVS, CDR2 FQNEAQ. CDR3 sequence: CASSLGSRRGSNSPLHF. The CDR3 DNA follows: TGTGCCAGCAGCTTAGGTAGTCGCAGAGGGAGTAATTCACCCCTCCACTTT. Supplemented by reference TRBV7-8 and TRBJ1-6, the full variable domain reads GAGVSQSPRYKVAKRGQDVALRCDPISGHVSLFWYQQALGQGPEFLTYFQNEAQLDKSGLPSDRFFAERPEGSVSTLKIQRTQQEDSAVYLCASSLGSRRGSNSPLHFGNGTRLTVT.

The chain has TRBV2 and TRBJ2-7, with D possibly TRBD2 on 6 matching bases. The V gene's germline CDR1 is SNHLY and CDR2 FYNNEI. Trimming removed 6 bases from V and 5 bases from J, with 20 bases in between. The CDR3 is 15 amino acids. CDR3 sequence (DNA): TGTGCCAGCAGGAGAGGGGACTCTCCCCTCAACGAGCAGTACTTC. This gives the protein CASRRGDSPLNEQYF.

The V call is TRBV5-1, the J call TRBJ2-2, with D tentatively TRBD1 (6 bases). The CDR3 consists of 16 residues. The germline V gene encodes CDR1 SGHRS and CDR2 YFSETQ. Trimming removed 0 bases from V and 2 bases from J, with 11 bases in between. The CDR3 protein is CASSLAQGSNTGELFF. CDR3 DNA: TGCGCCAGCAGCTTGGCCCAGGGGAGTAACACCGGGGAGCTGTTTTTT. Complete variable domain (other parts from reference TRBV5-1 and TRBJ2-2): KAGVTQTPRYLIKTRGQQVTLSCSPISGHRSVSWYQQTPGQGLQFLFEYFSETQRNKGNFPGRFSGRQFSNSRSEMNVSTLELGDSALYLCASSLAQGSNTGELFFGEGSRLTVL.

V gene TRBV7-8 combines with J gene TRBJ2-1; D possibly corresponds to TRBD2 (6 bases). The CDR3 contains 15 residues. With 3 bases removed from V and 7 bases from J, the gap between germline ends came to 16 bases. From germline, CDR1 is SGHVS and CDR2 FQNEAQ. The CDR3: CASSFRESPVNEQFF. For the CDR3, the DNA is TGTGCCAGCAGCTTCCGGGAGTCCCCCGTGAATGAGCAGTTCTTC.

This clone came up a few times. The gene calls are TRBV9 and TRBJ2-7; D call uncertain. The CDR3 contains 15 residues. With 0 bases removed from V and 2 bases from J, the gap between germline ends came to 12 bases. Germline CDR1 is SGDLS and CDR2 is YYNGEE. For the CDR3, the DNA is TGTGCCAGCAGCGTAGAACCAGAGACTCCCTACGAGCAGTACTTC. It specifies CASSVEPETPYEQYF.

This clone has just one count. The chain is built from TRBV24-1 and TRBJ1-5; 11 nucleotides agree with TRBD1. The V gene's germline CDR1 is KGHDR and CDR2 SFDVKD. There are 17 residues in the CDR3. J was trimmed by 2 bases and V by 7 bases; bases with no gene match: 9. The CDR3 nucleotides are TGTGCCACCAGCCCCGGACAGGGGGCTCTTGGCAATCAGCCCCAGCATTTT. The encoded protein is CATSPGQGALGNQPQHF.

V is TRBV19 and J is TRBJ2-5; 13 bases line up with TRBD2. The V segment lost 4 bases and the J segment 2 bases; nucleotides outside the gene matches: 10. Germline CDR1 and CDR2: LNHDA and SQIVND (reference sequence). This CDR3 contains 18 residues. The CDR3 coding sequence is TGTGCCAGTAGTACCAGGACTAGCGGGAGAGGTGGGCAAGAGACCCAGTACTTC. It translates to CASSTRTSGRGGQETQYF.

This rearrangement joins TRBV11-2 to TRBJ2-5, with 7 bases identical to TRBD1. The CDR3 sequence is 15 residues long. Looked up from germline, CDR1 is SGHAT and CDR2 is FQNNGV. V shed 1 base, J shed 5 bases, and the junction held 7 bases outside the gene matches. The DNA of the CDR3 is TGTGCCAGCAGCTTAGGACAGGGATTTCAGGAGACCCAGTACTTC. Protein sequence: CASSLGQGFQETQYF.

V gene TRBV12-3 or TRBV12-4 combines with J gene TRBJ2-7; the D gene is possibly TRBD1 (5 bases). This CDR3 comprises 11 residues. Trimming shortened V by 5 bases and J by 4 bases, and 6 bases separated the two germline ends. The CDR3 protein is CASSPGYEQYF. The CDR3 nucleotides are TGTGCCAGCAGTCCAGGGTACGAGCAGTACTTC.

The chain links TRBV3-1 (or the pseudogene TRBV3-2) to TRBJ1-1, with D unresolved. This CDR3 contains 16 residues. V dropped 1 base and J dropped 0 bases, with 12 bases sitting between them. The V gene's germline CDR1 is LGHDT and CDR2 YNNKEL (reference sequence). The CDR3 protein is CASSQAGGFMNTEAFF. DNA of the CDR3: TGTGCCAGCAGCCAAGCCGGAGGGTTCATGAACACTGAAGCTTTCTTT.

The chain employs TRBV3-1 (or the pseudogene TRBV3-2) and TRBJ2-7; D uncertain. CDR3 length: 13 residues. V lost 0 bases and J lost 5, with 8 bases in between. Looked up from germline, CDR1 is LGHDT and CDR2 is YNNKEL (reference sequence). In DNA form, the CDR3 reads TGTGCCAGCAGCCAAGACGCAGAGGACGAGCAGTACTTC. Translation gives CASSQDAEDEQYF.

The rearrangement links TRBV29-1 to TRBJ1-4, with TRBD1 as a possible D gene (5 bases). V was cut by 7 bases and J by 5 bases, with 11 bases left in between. CDR3 length equals 12 residues. Per the germline V gene, CDR1 is SQVTM and CDR2 is ANQGSEA. In DNA, the CDR3 is TGCAGCGCGGGGGGAGGAAATGAAAAACTGTTTTTT. The encoded protein is CSAGGGNEKLFF.

V is TRBV5-1 and J is TRBJ2-3; 7 bases match TRBD2. V was pared by 2 bases and J by 1 base, with 1 base of the junction left unmatched. This CDR3 spans 14 amino acids. Per germline, CDR1 SGHRS and CDR2 YFSETQ. CDR3: CASSLGLGTDTQYF. CDR3 bases: TGCGCCAGCAGCTTAGGACTAGGCACAGATACGCAGTATTTT.

This chain connects TRBV18 to TRBJ1-1; 7 bases align to TRBD1. Trimming cost V 4 bases and J 0 bases; bases outside gene matches: 11. CDR1 KGHSH and CDR2 LQKENI come from the germline V gene. This CDR3 has 17 residues. In DNA form, the CDR3 reads TGTGCCAGCTCACGAAGACAGGGAAGTGGGATGAACACTGAAGCTTTCTTT. Amino acid sequence: CASSRRQGSGMNTEAFF.

The CDR3 sequence: CASSESVLKGGTEAFF. The CDR3, as DNA: TGTGCCAGCAGTGAATCTGTCCTCAAGGGGGGGACTGAAGCTTTCTTT. This chain uses TRBV25-1 with TRBJ1-1; weak D call: TRBD1 (6 bases). V lost 1 base and J lost 5, with 17 bases in between. Per germline, CDR1 MGHDK and CDR2 SYGVNS. The CDR3 covers 16 residues.

The chain employs TRBV5-1 and TRBJ2-3; TRBD2 matches 9 bases. The CDR3 spans 15 residues. The germline V gene has CDR1 SGHRS and CDR2 YFSETQ. V was pared by 6 bases and J by 0 bases, with 5 bases of the junction left unmatched. The CDR3 region is CASNLTSGSTDTQYF. The CDR3 nucleotides are TGCGCCAGCAACTTAACTAGCGGGAGCACAGATACGCAGTATTTT.

The chain carries TRBV9 and TRBJ2-1, with 14 bases matching TRBD2. The CDR3 is 16 amino acids. V shed 4 bases and J 8 bases; nucleotides not matched to a gene: 8. Germline V lookup: CDR1 SGDLS, CDR2 YYNGEE. CDR3 sequence reads: CASSSGTSGSGHEQFF. In nucleotides, the CDR3 is TGTGCCAGCAGCTCTGGGACTAGCGGGAGCGGACATGAGCAGTTCTTC.